The sequence of this T cell receptor (beta chain) was determined in a study of OX40 agonist ivuxolimab in advanced cancers. Overall study: Mean age approximately 66 years, range 23 to 79; 82.7% male. The study, taken as a whole, reports: Researchers report that CD8+ T cells had, on average, more expanded clones than CD4+.

Germline V gene sequence: CDR1 MDHEN, CDR2 SYDVKM. V lost 5 bases and J lost 5; bases outside the gene matches: 11. The CDR3 runs 15 residues. The assay was immunoSEQ multiplex PCR, and TCRdb's table has in-frame clones only and misses some. The table shows 25,000 to 35,000 clones, with 85% to 95% occurring only once. Note on this clone: Its antigen is currently unknown.

The V gene is TRBV28, the J gene TRBJ1-1; 7 nucleotides align to TRBD1. This material consisted of CD4+ or CD8+ T cells sorted from blood, taken in a trial of the OX40 agonist ivuxolimab. The receptor's source is an adult with an advanced solid tumor such as melanoma, head and neck, liver or kidney cancer. CDR3 protein: CASSPPLSRGTEAFF. As DNA, the CDR3 is TGTGCCAGCAGTCCTCCCCTAAGCAGGGGGACTGAAGCTTTCTTT.